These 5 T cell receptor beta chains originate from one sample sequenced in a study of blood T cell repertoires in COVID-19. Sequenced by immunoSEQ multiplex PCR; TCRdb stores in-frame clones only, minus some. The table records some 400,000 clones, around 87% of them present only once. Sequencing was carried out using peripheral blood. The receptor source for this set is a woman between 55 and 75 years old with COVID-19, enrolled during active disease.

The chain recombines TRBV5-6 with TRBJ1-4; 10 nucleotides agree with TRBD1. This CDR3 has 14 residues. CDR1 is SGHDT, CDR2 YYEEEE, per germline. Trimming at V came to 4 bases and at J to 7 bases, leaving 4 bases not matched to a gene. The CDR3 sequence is CASSRTGGGEKLFF. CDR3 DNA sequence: TGTGCCAGCAGCAGGACAGGGGGAGGTGAAAAACTGTTTTTT.

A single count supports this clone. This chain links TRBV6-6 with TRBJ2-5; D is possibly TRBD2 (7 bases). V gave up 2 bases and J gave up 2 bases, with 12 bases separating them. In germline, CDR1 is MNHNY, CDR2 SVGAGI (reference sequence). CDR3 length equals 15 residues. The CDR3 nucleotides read TGTGCCAGCAGTTACGGGGGGGCCTTACAAGAGACCCAGTACTTC. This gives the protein CASSYGGALQETQYF.

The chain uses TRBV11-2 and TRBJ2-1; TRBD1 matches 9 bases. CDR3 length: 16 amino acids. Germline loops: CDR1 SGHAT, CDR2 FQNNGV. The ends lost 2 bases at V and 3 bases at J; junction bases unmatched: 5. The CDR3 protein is CASSLTTGGLYNEQFF. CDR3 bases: TGTGCCAGCAGCTTAACAACAGGGGGCCTCTACAATGAGCAGTTCTTC.

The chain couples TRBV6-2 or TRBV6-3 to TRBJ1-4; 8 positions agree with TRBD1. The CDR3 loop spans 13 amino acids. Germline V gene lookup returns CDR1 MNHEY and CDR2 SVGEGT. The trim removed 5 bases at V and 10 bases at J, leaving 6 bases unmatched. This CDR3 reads CASSPRGRGKLFF. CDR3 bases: TGTGCCAGCAGTCCCAGGGGGCGGGGAAAACTGTTTTTT.

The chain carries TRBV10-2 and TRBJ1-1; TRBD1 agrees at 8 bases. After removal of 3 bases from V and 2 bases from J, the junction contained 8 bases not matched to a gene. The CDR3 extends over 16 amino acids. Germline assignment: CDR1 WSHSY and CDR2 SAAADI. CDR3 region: CASSDRPQGANTEAFF. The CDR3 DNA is TGCGCCAGCAGTGACCGCCCCCAGGGGGCTAACACTGAAGCTTTCTTT.